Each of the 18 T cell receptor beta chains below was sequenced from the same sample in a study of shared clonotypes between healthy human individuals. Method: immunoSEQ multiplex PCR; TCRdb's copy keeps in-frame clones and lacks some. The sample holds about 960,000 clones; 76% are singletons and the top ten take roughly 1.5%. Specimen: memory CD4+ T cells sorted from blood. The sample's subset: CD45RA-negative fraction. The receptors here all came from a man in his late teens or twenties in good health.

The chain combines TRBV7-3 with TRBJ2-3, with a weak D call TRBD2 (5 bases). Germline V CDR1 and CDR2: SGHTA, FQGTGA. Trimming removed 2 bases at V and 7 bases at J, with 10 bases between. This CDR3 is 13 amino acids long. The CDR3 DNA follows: TGTGCCAGCAGCTTACTTTTCGGGAATACGCAGTATTTT. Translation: CASSLLFGNTQYF. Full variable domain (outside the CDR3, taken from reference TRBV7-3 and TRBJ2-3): GAGVSQTPSNKVTEKGKYVELRCDPISGHTALYWYRQSLGQGPEFLIYFQGTGAADDSGLPNDRFFAVRPEGSVSTLKIQRTERGDSAVYLCASSLLFGNTQYFGPGTRLTVL.

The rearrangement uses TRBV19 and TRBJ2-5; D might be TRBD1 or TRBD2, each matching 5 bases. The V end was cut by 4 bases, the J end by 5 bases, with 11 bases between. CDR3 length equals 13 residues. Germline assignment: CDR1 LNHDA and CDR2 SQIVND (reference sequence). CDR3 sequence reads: CASSRGYGETQYF. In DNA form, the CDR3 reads TGTGCCAGTAGTAGGGGGTACGGCGAGACCCAGTACTTC.

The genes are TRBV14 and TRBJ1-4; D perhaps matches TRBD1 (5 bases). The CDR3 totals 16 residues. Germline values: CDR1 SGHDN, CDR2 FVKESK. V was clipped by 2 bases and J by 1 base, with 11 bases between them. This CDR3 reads CASSQLTAQTNEKLFF. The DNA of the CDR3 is TGTGCCAGCAGCCAACTGACAGCCCAAACTAATGAAAAACTGTTTTTT.

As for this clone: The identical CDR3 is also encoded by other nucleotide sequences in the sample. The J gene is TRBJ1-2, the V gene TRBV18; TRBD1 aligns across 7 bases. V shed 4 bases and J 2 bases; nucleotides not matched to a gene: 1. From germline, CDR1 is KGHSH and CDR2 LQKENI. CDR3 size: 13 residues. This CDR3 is CASSLGQNYGYTF. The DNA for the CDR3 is TGTGCCAGCTCACTGGGACAGAACTATGGCTACACCTTC.

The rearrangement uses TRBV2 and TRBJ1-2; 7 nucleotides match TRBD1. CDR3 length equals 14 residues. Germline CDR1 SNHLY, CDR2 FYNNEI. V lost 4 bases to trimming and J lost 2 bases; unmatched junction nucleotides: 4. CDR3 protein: CASSAQDRNYGYTF. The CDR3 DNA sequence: TGTGCCAGCAGTGCCCAGGACAGGAACTATGGCTACACCTTC.

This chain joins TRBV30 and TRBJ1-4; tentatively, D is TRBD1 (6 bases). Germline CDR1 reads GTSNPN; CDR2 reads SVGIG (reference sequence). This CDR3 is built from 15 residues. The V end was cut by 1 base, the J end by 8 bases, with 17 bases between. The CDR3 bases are TGTGCCTGGAGTGCTAATGCCAAGCAGGGGGAAAAACTGTTTTTT. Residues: CAWSANAKQGEKLFF. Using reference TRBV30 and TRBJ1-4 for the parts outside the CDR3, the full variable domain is SQTIHQWPATLVQPVGSPLSLECTVEGTSNPNLYWYRQAAGRGLQLLFYSVGIGQISSEVPQNLSASRPQDRQFILSSKKLLLSDSGFYLCAWSANAKQGEKLFFGSGTQLSVL.

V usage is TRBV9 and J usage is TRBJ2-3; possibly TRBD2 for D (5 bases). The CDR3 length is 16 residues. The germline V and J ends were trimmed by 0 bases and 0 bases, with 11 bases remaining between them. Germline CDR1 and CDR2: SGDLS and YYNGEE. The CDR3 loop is CASSVVGSGSTDTQYF. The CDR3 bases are TGTGCCAGCAGCGTAGTCGGGTCGGGGAGCACAGATACGCAGTATTTT. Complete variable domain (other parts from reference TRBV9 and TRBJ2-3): DSGVTQTPKHLITATGQRVTLRCSPRSGDLSVYWYQQSLDQGLQFLIQYYNGEERAKGNILERFSAQQFPDLHSELNLSSLELGDSALYFCASSVVGSGSTDTQYFGPGTRLTVL.

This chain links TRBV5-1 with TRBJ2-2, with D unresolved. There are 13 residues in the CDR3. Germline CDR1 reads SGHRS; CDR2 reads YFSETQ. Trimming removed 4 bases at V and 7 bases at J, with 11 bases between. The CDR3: CASSPEPDGELFF. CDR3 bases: TGCGCCAGCAGCCCGGAGCCGGACGGGGAGCTGTTTTTT. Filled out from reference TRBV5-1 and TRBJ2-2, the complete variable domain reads KAGVTQTPRYLIKTRGQQVTLSCSPISGHRSVSWYQQTPGQGLQFLFEYFSETQRNKGNFPGRFSGRQFSNSRSEMNVSTLELGDSALYLCASSPEPDGELFFGEGSRLTVL.

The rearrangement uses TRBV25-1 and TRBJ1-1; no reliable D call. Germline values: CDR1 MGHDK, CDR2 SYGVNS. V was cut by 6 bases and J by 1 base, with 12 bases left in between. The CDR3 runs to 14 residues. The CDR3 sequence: CASREKGTNTEAFF. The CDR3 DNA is TGTGCCAGCAGGGAAAAGGGAACGAACACTGAAGCTTTCTTT.

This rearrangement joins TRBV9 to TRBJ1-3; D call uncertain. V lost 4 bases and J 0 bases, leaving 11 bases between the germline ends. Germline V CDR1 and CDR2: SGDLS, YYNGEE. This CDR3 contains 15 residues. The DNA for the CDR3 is TGTGCCAGCAGCCCCGAAGGGCCCTCTGGAAACACCATATATTTT. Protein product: CASSPEGPSGNTIYF. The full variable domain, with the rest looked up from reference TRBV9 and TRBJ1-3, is DSGVTQTPKHLITATGQRVTLRCSPRSGDLSVYWYQQSLDQGLQFLIQYYNGEERAKGNILERFSAQQFPDLHSELNLSSLELGDSALYFCASSPEGPSGNTIYFGEGSWLTVV.

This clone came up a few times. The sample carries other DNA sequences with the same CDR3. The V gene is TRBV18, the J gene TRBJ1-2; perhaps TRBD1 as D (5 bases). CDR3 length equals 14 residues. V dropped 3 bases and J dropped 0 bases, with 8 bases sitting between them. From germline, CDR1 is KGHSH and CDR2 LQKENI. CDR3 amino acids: CASSPETANYGYTF. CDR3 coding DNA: TGTGCCAGCTCACCGGAGACAGCTAACTATGGCTACACCTTC. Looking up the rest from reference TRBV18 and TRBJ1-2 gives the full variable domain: NAGVMQNPRHLVRRRGQEARLRCSPMKGHSHVYWYRQLPEEGLKFMVYLQKENIIDESGMPKERFSAEFPKEGPSILRIQQVVRGDSAAYFCASSPETANYGYTFGSGTRLTVV.

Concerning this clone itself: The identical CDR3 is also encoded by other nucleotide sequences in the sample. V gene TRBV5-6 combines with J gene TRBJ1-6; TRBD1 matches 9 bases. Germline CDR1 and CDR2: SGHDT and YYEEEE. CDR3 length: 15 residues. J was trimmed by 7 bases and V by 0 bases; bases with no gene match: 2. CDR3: CASSLEDRGNSPLHF. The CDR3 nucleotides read TGTGCCAGCAGCTTGGAGGACAGGGGCAATTCACCCCTCCACTTT.

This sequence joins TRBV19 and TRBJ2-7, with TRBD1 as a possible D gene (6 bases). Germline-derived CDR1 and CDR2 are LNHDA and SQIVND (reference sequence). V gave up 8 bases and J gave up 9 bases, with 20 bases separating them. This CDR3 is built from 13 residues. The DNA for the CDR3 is TGTGCCAGTGAACAGGGATCCGGGGTGGGGCAGTACTTC. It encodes CASEQGSGVGQYF.

CDR3: CASSRTETTNEKLFF. CDR3 DNA sequence: TGCGCCAGCAGCCGGACAGAGACAACTAATGAAAAACTGTTTTTT. This chain uses TRBV5-1 with TRBJ1-4, with D perhaps TRBD1 (6 bases). Deletions cut 4 bases from V and 0 bases from J, with 10 bases between. Germline values: CDR1 SGHRS, CDR2 YFSETQ. CDR3 length: 15 amino acids. Complete variable domain (other parts from reference TRBV5-1 and TRBJ1-4): KAGVTQTPRYLIKTRGQQVTLSCSPISGHRSVSWYQQTPGQGLQFLFEYFSETQRNKGNFPGRFSGRQFSNSRSEMNVSTLELGDSALYLCASSRTETTNEKLFFGSGTQLSVL.

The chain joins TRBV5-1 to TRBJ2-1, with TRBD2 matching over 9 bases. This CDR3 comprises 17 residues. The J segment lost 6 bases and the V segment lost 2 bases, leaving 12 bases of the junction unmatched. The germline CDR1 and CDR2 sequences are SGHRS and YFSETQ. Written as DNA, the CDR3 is TGCGCCAGCAGCTTTGTCTCTAGCGGGGTCCGTGGCAATGAGCAGTTCTTC. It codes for CASSFVSSGVRGNEQFF.

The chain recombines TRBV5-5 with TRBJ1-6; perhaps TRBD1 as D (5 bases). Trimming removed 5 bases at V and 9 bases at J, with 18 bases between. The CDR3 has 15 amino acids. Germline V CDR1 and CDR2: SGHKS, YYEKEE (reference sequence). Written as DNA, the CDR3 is TGTGCCAGCAGTCCCGACAGTTCACGAGGTTCACCCCTCCACTTT. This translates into CASSPDSSRGSPLHF.

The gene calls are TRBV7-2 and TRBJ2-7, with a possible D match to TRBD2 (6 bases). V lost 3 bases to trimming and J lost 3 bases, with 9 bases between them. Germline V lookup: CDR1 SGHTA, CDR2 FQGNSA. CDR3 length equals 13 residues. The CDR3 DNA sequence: TGTGCCAGCAGCTTGGGGGGTTACTACGAGCAGTACTTC. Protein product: CASSLGGYYEQYF.

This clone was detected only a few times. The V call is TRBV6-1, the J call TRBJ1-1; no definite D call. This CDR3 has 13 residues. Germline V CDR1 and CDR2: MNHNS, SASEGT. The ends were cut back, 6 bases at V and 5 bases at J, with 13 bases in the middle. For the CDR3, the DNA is TGTGCCAGCAGGAGAGGCTGGGAGACTGAAGCTTTCTTT. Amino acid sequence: CASRRGWETEAFF.